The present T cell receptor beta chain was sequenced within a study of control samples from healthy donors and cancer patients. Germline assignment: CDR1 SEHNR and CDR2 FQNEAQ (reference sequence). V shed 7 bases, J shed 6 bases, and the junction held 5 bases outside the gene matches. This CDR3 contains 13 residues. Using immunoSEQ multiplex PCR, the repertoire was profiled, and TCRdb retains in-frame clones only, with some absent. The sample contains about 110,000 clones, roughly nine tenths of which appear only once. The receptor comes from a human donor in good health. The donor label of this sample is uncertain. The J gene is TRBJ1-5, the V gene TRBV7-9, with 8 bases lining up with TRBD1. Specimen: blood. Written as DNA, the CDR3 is TGTGCCAGCATAGGACAGGGAGCTCAGCCCCAGCATTTT. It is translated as CASIGQGAQPQHF.